The 24 T cell receptor beta chains below were found in one sample sequenced in a study of the immune and genomic landscape of osteosarcoma. The post-treatment osteosarcoma tumors were primary, local recurrence or metastasis specimens from poor-prognosis patients. Using immunoSEQ multiplex PCR, the repertoire was profiled, and TCRdb retains in-frame clones only, with some absent. In the table there are roughly 10,000 clones, approximately 64% of which are singletons. Input material: osteosarcoma tumor tissue from the lung. The source of these receptors is a human donor with osteosarcoma.

The V call is TRBV6-5, the J call TRBJ2-1, with D possibly matching TRBD2 (6 bases). Per the germline V gene, CDR1 is MNHEY and CDR2 is SVGAGI. The CDR3 is 13 residues long. Trimming stripped 0 bases from V and 11 bases from J, with 11 bases between. CDR3 region: CASSYSERTKQFF. CDR3 DNA sequence: TGTGCCAGCAGTTACTCTGAAAGGACTAAGCAGTTCTTC.

In regard to this clone: One junction end disagrees with the germline gene, perhaps due to a read error. The gene calls are TRBV5-4 and TRBJ2-3; 12 bases line up with TRBD2. CDR1 is SGHNT, CDR2 YYREEE, per germline (reference sequence). The CDR3 covers 15 residues. CDR3 in amino acids: CASSLTSGSSDTQYF. The CDR3 DNA sequence: TGCGCCAGCAGCTTGACTAGCGGGAGTTCAGATACGCAGTATTTT.

The chain recombines TRBV5-1 with TRBJ2-3, with D possibly being TRBD1 or TRBD2 (6 bases each). V lost 7 bases, J lost 4 bases, and 16 bases lay in between. Germline assignment: CDR1 SGHRS and CDR2 YFSETQ. The CDR3 is 14 residues long. DNA for the CDR3: TGCGCCAGCTCGGAGGGGGGAGTCGCAGATACGCAGTATTTT. This translates into CASSEGGVADTQYF.

The V call is TRBV9, the J call TRBJ2-7, with D possibly being TRBD1 or TRBD2 (5 bases each). Germline V CDR1 and CDR2: SGDLS, YYNGEE. The CDR3 is 12 residues long. Trimming stripped 5 bases from V and 9 bases from J, with 15 bases between. The CDR3 loop is CASSPPRGPQYF. The CDR3 DNA reads TGTGCCAGCAGTCCGCCGAGGGGACCGCAGTACTTC.

The chain carries TRBV7-9 and TRBJ1-1; no clear D. The CDR3 runs to 14 residues. Trimming pared 5 bases from V and 6 bases from J, leaving 16 bases between. CDR1 is SEHNR and CDR2 is FQNEAQ in the germline V gene (reference sequence). The CDR3 is CASSLGRVWAEAFF. CDR3 bases: TGTGCCAGCAGCCTCGGACGGGTATGGGCTGAAGCTTTCTTT.

V usage is TRBV6-5 and J usage is TRBJ1-2; maybe TRBD1 (6 bases). This CDR3 contains 13 residues. Germline V gene sequence: CDR1 MNHEY, CDR2 SVGAGI. Trimming pared 5 bases from V and 11 bases from J, leaving 18 bases between. The CDR3 DNA reads TGTGCCAGCAGTGAAGGAGAGACAGGAGGTTACACCTTC. It codes for CASSEGETGGYTF.

This chain connects TRBV19 to TRBJ2-5; 9 bases agree with TRBD1. The V gene's germline CDR1 is LNHDA and CDR2 SQIVND (reference sequence). This CDR3 has 14 residues. Trimming took 6 bases from V and 2 from J; bases not matched to a gene: 4. This CDR3 is CASRTQGAQETQYF. Here the CDR3 DNA reads TGTGCCAGTAGAACACAGGGGGCTCAAGAGACCCAGTACTTC.

This chain uses TRBV28 with TRBJ1-6; the match to TRBD1 covers 9 bases. This CDR3 has 16 amino acids. In germline, CDR1 is MDHEN, CDR2 SYDVKM. Trimming took 4 bases from V and 9 from J; bases not matched to a gene: 10. CDR3 bases: TGTGCCAGCAGTTCCCGCATGGGACAGGGAGTTTCACCCCTCCACTTT. Protein: CASSSRMGQGVSPLHF.

The gene calls are TRBV2 and TRBJ2-7, with 11 bases identical to TRBD2. The germline V gene has CDR1 SNHLY and CDR2 FYNNEI. Unmatched junction bases numbered 7, after V lost 8 bases and J lost 4 bases. The CDR3 has 14 amino acids. This CDR3 reads CASSPLAGVYEQYF. DNA of the CDR3: TGTGCCAGCTCCCCACTAGCGGGAGTTTACGAGCAGTACTTC.

The rearrangement joins TRBV29-1 to TRBJ1-4; perhaps TRBD1 as D (6 bases). Germline CDR1 SQVTM, CDR2 ANQGSEA. This CDR3 region has 12 residues. V was cut by 5 bases and J by 8 bases, with 12 bases left in between. The CDR3 is CSVRGGTEKLFF. The CDR3 nucleotides read TGCAGCGTTAGAGGGGGTACGGAAAAACTGTTTTTT.

The chain uses TRBV19 and TRBJ1-5; a possible D gene is TRBD1 (5 bases). V lost 10 bases to trimming and J lost 3 bases, with 13 bases between them. The CDR3 covers 13 residues. The V gene's germline CDR1 is LNHDA and CDR2 SQIVND (reference sequence). CDR3 bases: TGTGCCACTACCGGGGGGACCAATCAGCCCCAGCATTTT. The encoded protein is CATTGGTNQPQHF.

The rearrangement joins TRBV5-5 to TRBJ2-3, with 11 bases fitting TRBD2. Germline CDR1 SGHKS, CDR2 YYEKEE (reference sequence). The CDR3 totals 15 residues. V lost 2 bases to trimming and J lost 8 bases; unmatched junction nucleotides: 7. The CDR3 is CASSFLAGGDGTQYF. The CDR3, as DNA: TGTGCCAGCAGCTTCCTAGCGGGAGGTGACGGTACGCAGTATTTT.

V gene TRBV5-5 combines with J gene TRBJ2-7; D may match TRBD1 or TRBD2 (5 bases each). The CDR3 has 15 amino acids. Trimming shortened V by 0 bases and J by 0 bases, and 10 bases separated the two germline ends. CDR1 and CDR2 (germline): SGHKS, YYEKEE (reference sequence). The CDR3 region has the DNA TGTGCCAGCAGCTTGGGGGACGGGACCTCCTACGAGCAGTACTTC. Its protein is CASSLGDGTSYEQYF.

V gene TRBV10-3 combines with J gene TRBJ2-1, with D perhaps being TRBD1 or TRBD2 (5 bases each). Trimming cost V 3 bases and J 0 bases, with 9 bases left between them. CDR3 length: 15 amino acids. Per germline, CDR1 ENHRY and CDR2 SYGVKD. In DNA, the CDR3 is TGTGCCATCAGTGACGGGACGGGCTCCTACAATGAGCAGTTCTTC. Protein: CAISDGTGSYNEQFF.

This clone appeared a single time. The CDR3 region is CASSSLGTQYF. The CDR3 nucleotides read TGTGCCAGCAGCTCTTTAGGGACCCAGTACTTC. J is TRBJ2-5 and V is TRBV5-6; no clear D. Trimming stripped 3 bases from V and 7 bases from J, with 7 bases between. The CDR3 extends over 11 amino acids. Germline CDR1 reads SGHDT; CDR2 reads YYEEEE.

The sample holds a few counts of this clone. This rearrangement joins TRBV6-5 to TRBJ1-2, with 7 bases matching TRBD1. The CDR3 runs 14 residues. Germline V gives CDR1 MNHEY, CDR2 SVGAGI. J lost 4 bases, V lost 2 bases, and 4 bases had no gene match. The CDR3 spells CASSYGGQPYGYTF. The CDR3 DNA follows: TGTGCCAGCAGTTACGGGGGACAGCCCTATGGCTACACCTTC.

This clone was observed a few times. The V call is TRBV11-2, the J call TRBJ2-1; tentatively, D is TRBD1 or TRBD2 (6 bases each). CDR1 and CDR2 (germline): SGHAT, FQNNGV. The CDR3 extends over 16 amino acids. Trimming cost V 2 bases and J 4 bases, with 15 bases left between them. The CDR3 reads CASSLFPGASYNEQFF. For the CDR3, the DNA is TGTGCCAGCAGCTTATTTCCGGGGGCTAGTTACAATGAGCAGTTCTTC.

This chain links TRBV9 with TRBJ2-1; 8 bases agree with TRBD2. The CDR3 loop spans 16 amino acids. The V gene end was trimmed by 2 bases and the J gene end by 0 bases; junction bases not matched to a gene: 4. Germline loops: CDR1 SGDLS, CDR2 YYNGEE. CDR3 protein: CASSVSGESSYNEQFF. DNA of the CDR3: TGTGCCAGCAGCGTTAGCGGGGAAAGCTCCTACAATGAGCAGTTCTTC.

The J gene is TRBJ2-3, the V gene TRBV30; tentatively, D is TRBD2 (6 bases). Germline CDR1 GTSNPN, CDR2 SVGIG (reference sequence). The germline V and J ends were trimmed by 5 bases and 1 base, with 16 bases remaining between them. The CDR3 length is 15 residues. Here the CDR3 reads CAWGRGTPRTDTQYF. The CDR3 nucleotides read TGTGCCTGGGGTCGCGGGACCCCGCGCACAGATACGCAGTATTTT.

The chain has TRBV29-1 and TRBJ2-5; 10 positions agree with TRBD1. The J call may be incorrect, as the DNA end agrees better with TRBJ2-7. Germline V CDR1 and CDR2: SQVTM, ANQGSEA. CDR3 size: 14 residues. In DNA form, the CDR3 reads TGCAGCGTTGGGGACAGGGGAGGGGTATACGAGCAGTACTTC. Amino acid sequence: CSVGDRGGVYEQYF.

A remark on this clone: At one of its ends the junction is not consistent with the germline gene, which may arise from a read error. The chain links TRBV27 to TRBJ1-6; TRBD1 agrees at 9 bases. CDR3 length equals 18 residues. Germline V gene sequence: CDR1 MNHEY, CDR2 SMNVEV (reference sequence). CDR3 in DNA: TGTGCCCGCAGTTTATTCGGGGGGGACAGGGCGGGGAATTCACCCCTCCACTTT. As protein: CARSLFGGDRAGNSPLHF.

This chain links TRBV7-8 with TRBJ2-7, with D possibly TRBD1 on 5 matching bases. Germline V gene sequence: CDR1 SGHVS, CDR2 FQNEAQ. The CDR3 loop spans 15 amino acids. V was cut by 1 base and J by 1 base, with 11 bases left in between. The CDR3 DNA sequence: TGTGCCAGCAGCTTAGTCCAGGGCCCATCCTACGAGCAGTACTTC. It is translated as CASSLVQGPSYEQYF.

This clone showed up just a few times. The gene calls are TRBV5-1 and TRBJ2-1; 11 nucleotides line up with TRBD2. The V gene end was trimmed by 4 bases and the J gene end by 5 bases; junction bases not matched to a gene: 8. The germline gives CDR1 SGHRS, CDR2 YFSETQ. The CDR3 contains 16 residues. Here the CDR3 reads CASSPRLAGGNNEQFF. The CDR3, as DNA: TGCGCCAGCAGCCCACGCCTAGCGGGAGGTAACAATGAGCAGTTCTTC.

By share, this clone ranks as medium-sized. The chain has TRBV5-4 and TRBJ2-7; TRBD1 matches 7 bases. Germline loops: CDR1 SGHNT, CDR2 YYREEE (reference sequence). CDR3 length: 15 residues. V lost 4 bases and J lost 0; bases outside the gene matches: 7. The CDR3 spells CASSPGQDSSYEQYF. The CDR3 DNA reads as TGTGCCAGCAGCCCCGGACAGGACAGCTCCTACGAGCAGTACTTC. The variable domain in full, with the rest retrieved from reference TRBV5-4 and TRBJ2-7, is ETGVTQSPTHLIKTRGQQVTLRCSSQSGHNTVSWYQQALGQGPQFIFQYYREEENGRGNFPPRFSGLQFPNYSSELNVNALELDDSALYLCASSPGQDSSYEQYFGPGTRLTVT.